Following are 29 T cell receptor beta chains from one sample sequenced in a study of blood T cells in healthy people across ages. A J-beta primer mix and a sample-barcoded 5' primer were used in a second PCR of roughly 6 to 11 cycles. TCRdb recomputed calls from the 5' RACE reads with MiXCR, one row per CDR3 protein. The table lists approximately 580,000 distinct CDR3 sequences, about 24% of them singletons, with approximately 10% in the top ten. These data also formed part of another study, on T cells of mothers and their children.

The specimen was blood. Every receptor here comes from a boy younger than 18 in good health.

Notes on this clonotype: The junction departs from the called germline gene at one end, perhaps through a read error. The V gene is TRBV29-1, the J gene TRBJ2-1; a possible D gene is TRBD2 (6 bases). Germline CDR1 SQVTM, CDR2 ANQGSEA. The CDR3 totals 13 residues. This CDR3 reads CNVIGTHYNEQFF. Written as DNA, the CDR3 is TGCAACGTTATAGGGACTCATTACAATGAGCAGTTCTTC.

The chain links TRBV7-2 to TRBJ2-1, with 11 bases that match TRBD1. The CDR3 extends over 16 amino acids. The trim removed 3 bases at V and 0 bases at J, leaving 1 base unmatched. Germline loops: CDR1 SGHTA, CDR2 FQGNSA. CDR3 protein: CASSFGTGGSYNEQFF. For the CDR3, the DNA is TGTGCCAGCAGCTTTGGGACAGGGGGCTCCTACAATGAGCAGTTCTTC.

This clonotype was observed a handful of times. CDR3 nucleotide sequence: TGTGCCAGCAGCCATACAGGGTATGAGCAGTTCTTC. This translates into CASSHTGYEQFF. The chain recombines TRBV28 with TRBJ2-1, with D maybe TRBD1 (6 bases). In germline, CDR1 is MDHEN, CDR2 SYDVKM. The germline V and J ends were trimmed by 6 bases and 8 bases, with 11 bases remaining between them. The CDR3 sequence is 12 residues long. Drawing the rest from reference TRBV28 and TRBJ2-1, the complete variable domain is DVKVTQSSRYLVKRTGEKVFLECVQDMDHENMFWYRQDPGLGLRLIYFSYDVKMKEKGDIPEGYSVSREKKERFSLILESASTNQTSMYLCASSHTGYEQFFGPGTRLTVL.

This chain connects TRBV7-2 to TRBJ1-4; possibly TRBD1 for D (5 bases). V lost 5 bases, J lost 7 bases, and 11 bases lay in between. CDR1 SGHTA and CDR2 FQGNSA come from the germline V gene. This CDR3 is 13 amino acids long. The CDR3 loop is CASSLVGGEKLFF. DNA of the CDR3: TGTGCCAGCAGCCTCGTGGGGGGTGAAAAACTGTTTTTT.

This clonotype showed up just a few times. This could be a read error, since a much larger clone is one nucleotide away. The chain is built from TRBV7-8 and TRBJ2-5; 10 bases match TRBD2. This CDR3 has 13 residues. Per the germline V gene, CDR1 is SGHVS and CDR2 is FQNEAQ. The DNA of the CDR3 is TGTGCCAGCAGCTACGGACTAGCGGAGACCCAGTCCTTC. Amino acids: CASSYGLAETQSF.

The J gene is TRBJ2-1, the V gene TRBV9; TRBD1 aligns across 8 bases. V lost 0 bases, J lost 12 bases, and 8 bases stayed unmatched. The CDR3 sequence is 14 residues long. Germline values: CDR1 SGDLS, CDR2 YYNGEE. CDR3: CASSVDRGAGGQFF. The CDR3 DNA is TGTGCCAGCAGCGTAGACAGGGGGGCAGGGGGGCAGTTCTTC.

This chain uses TRBV6-1 with TRBJ1-1; a weak D match, TRBD1 (5 bases). The CDR3 loop spans 11 amino acids. Germline V gene sequence: CDR1 MNHNS, CDR2 SASEGT. V lost 8 bases to trimming and J lost 6 bases, with 10 bases between them. The CDR3, as DNA: TGTGCCAGCGGCCTGGGGGCTGAAGCTTTCTTT. The encoded protein is CASGLGAEAFF.

With regard to this clonotype: The junction differs from germline at one of its ends, possibly a read error. The rearrangement links TRBV7-3 to TRBJ2-7; TRBD2 aligns across 8 bases. The germline V gene has CDR1 SGHTA and CDR2 FQGTGA. This CDR3 has 16 residues. The CDR3 loop is CASSSRAGDRSCEQYF. The CDR3 nucleotides read TGTGCCAGCAGCTCGAGAGCGGGAGATAGGTCCTGCGAGCAGTACTTC.

This clonotype showed up just once. The chain links TRBV7-9 to TRBJ2-3, with D possibly TRBD1 on 6 matching bases. In germline, CDR1 is SEHNR, CDR2 FQNEAQ (reference sequence). The CDR3 consists of 15 residues. The V gene lost 5 bases and the J gene lost 0 bases, with 12 bases spanning the gap. For the CDR3, the DNA is TGTGCCAGCAGCCCCGGGACAATTAGCACAGATACGCAGTATTTT. It translates to CASSPGTISTDTQYF.

The chain is built from TRBV6-2 or TRBV6-3 and TRBJ2-1; 9 bases align to TRBD2. V lost 0 bases and J lost 0; bases outside the gene matches: 3. Looked up from germline, CDR1 is MNHEY and CDR2 is SVGEGT. The CDR3 sequence is 17 residues long. The CDR3 loop reads CASSYSLAGPSYNEQFF. The CDR3 region has the DNA TGTGCCAGCAGTTACTCTCTAGCGGGGCCCTCCTACAATGAGCAGTTCTTC.

This clonotype was seen only a few times. The genes are TRBV2 and TRBJ2-7; D may match TRBD1 or TRBD2 (5 bases each). This CDR3 has 13 amino acids. Germline CDR1 is SNHLY and CDR2 is FYNNEI. Trimming took 7 bases from V and 4 from J, leaving 14 bases between them. CDR3 coding DNA: TGTGCCAGCACCCCGTGGGGGTTGTACGAGCAGTACTTC. It encodes CASTPWGLYEQYF.

V and J are TRBV7-8 and TRBJ1-4, with D maybe TRBD1 (5 bases). The CDR3 has 18 amino acids. The V end lost 5 bases, the J end lost 3 bases, and 22 bases lay between the germline ends. Germline assignment: CDR1 SGHVS and CDR2 FQNEAQ. The CDR3, as DNA: TGTGCCAGCAGCCCTAGCGCCCTTTCGGGGGGAGCTAATGAAAAACTGTTTTTT. Its translation: CASSPSALSGGANEKLFF.

This clonotype was seen a handful of times. At one boundary the junction diverges from the germline segment, which might be a read error. V and J are TRBV12-3 or TRBV12-4 and TRBJ2-3, with D perhaps matching TRBD2 (7 bases). The CDR3 sequence is 13 residues long. Here the CDR3 DNA reads TGTGCCAGCGACGGGGGGCGCACAGATGCGCAGTATTTT. Translating gives CASDGGRTDAQYF.

The chain links TRBV5-6 to TRBJ2-1; TRBD1 agrees at 7 bases. There are 16 residues in the CDR3. Trimming at V came to 6 bases and at J to 4 bases, leaving 13 bases not matched to a gene. Germline values: CDR1 SGHDT, CDR2 YYEEEE. This CDR3 reads CASTYAGQVQYNEQFF. The CDR3 coding sequence is TGTGCCAGCACATACGCCGGACAGGTGCAGTACAATGAGCAGTTCTTC.

This sequence joins TRBV7-7 and TRBJ2-1, with TRBD2 matching 8 bases. This CDR3 spans 11 amino acids. Germline loops: CDR1 SSHAT, CDR2 FNYEAQ (reference sequence). The CDR3 coding sequence is TGTGCTGGCAGCTTAGCGGGGGAGCAGTTCTTC. It specifies CAGSLAGEQFF.

In its sample, this clonotype was seen once. The chain combines TRBV7-2 with TRBJ2-3; D not certain. The V gene's germline CDR1 is SGHTA and CDR2 FQGNSA. Trimming cost V 2 bases and J 4 bases, with 10 bases left between them. The CDR3 runs 14 residues. CDR3 DNA sequence: TGTGCCAGCAGCTTAACCGCTGGGGCAGATACGCAGTATTTT. It encodes CASSLTAGADTQYF.

CDR3 DNA: TGTGCCAGCAGTTCCACAGGGTACGCTGGCTACGAGCAGTACTTC. Its protein is CASSSTGYAGYEQYF. The chain recombines TRBV27 with TRBJ2-7; TRBD1 might be the D (6 bases). The CDR3 sequence is 15 residues long. Trimming stripped 4 bases from V and 3 bases from J, with 16 bases between. Per germline, CDR1 MNHEY and CDR2 SMNVEV (reference sequence).

The chain recombines TRBV7-2 with TRBJ2-5; 9 bases line up with TRBD2. From germline, CDR1 is SGHTA and CDR2 FQGNSA. J was trimmed by 1 base and V by 1 base; bases with no gene match: 7. The CDR3 covers 17 residues. This CDR3 is CASSLGVVTSGQETQYF. In DNA, the CDR3 is TGTGCCAGCAGCTTAGGGGTCGTGACTAGCGGCCAAGAGACCCAGTACTTC.

The chain recombines TRBV27 with TRBJ1-2; D ambiguous. CDR1 and CDR2 from the germline V gene are MNHEY and SMNVEV (reference sequence). V dropped 5 bases and J dropped 6 bases, with 13 bases sitting between them. The CDR3 covers 13 residues. The CDR3 spells CASSAAGSDGYTF. The CDR3 region has the DNA TGTGCCAGCAGTGCGGCCGGGAGCGATGGCTACACCTTC.

V gene TRBV29-1 combines with J gene TRBJ1-1, with D possibly matching TRBD1 (5 bases). V gave up 2 bases and J gave up 1 base, with 11 bases separating them. The CDR3 is 14 amino acids. CDR1 and CDR2 from the germline V gene are SQVTM and ANQGSEA. The CDR3 DNA sequence: TGCAGCGTTGAACCCCGCAGGGCGAACACTGAAGCTTTCTTT. Encoded protein: CSVEPRRANTEAFF.

About this clonotype itself: At one of its ends the junction is not consistent with the germline gene, which may arise from a read error. The chain has TRBV27 and TRBJ1-1; D perhaps matches TRBD1 (5 bases). Germline V gene sequence: CDR1 MNHEY, CDR2 SMNVEV (reference sequence). The CDR3 runs to 13 residues. This chain's CDR3 is CASSLGMGVGERF. In DNA, the CDR3 is TGTGCCAGCAGTTTGGGGATGGGAGTGGGGGAGCGCTTT.

The table lists this clonotype with a few counts. The chain uses TRBV7-3 and TRBJ2-6, with 8 bases lining up with TRBD1. CDR3 length: 17 residues. The germline V gene encodes CDR1 SGHTA and CDR2 FQGTGA. V dropped 1 base and J dropped 2; count of bases not matched to a gene: 4. The CDR3 region has the DNA TGTGCCAGCAGCTTAAACCGGGACAGGACTGGGGCCAACGTCCTGACTTTC. This codes for CASSLNRDRTGANVLTF.

This clonotype occurred many times. V gene TRBV5-5 combines with J gene TRBJ2-5; D unresolved. The germline CDR1 and CDR2 sequences are SGHKS and YYEKEE (reference sequence). CDR3 length equals 14 residues. V lost 0 bases to trimming and J lost 2 bases, with 8 bases between them. CDR3 coding DNA: TGTGCCAGCAGCTTGGAGGCAGGTCAAGAGACCCAGTACTTC. Translated: CASSLEAGQETQYF.

This clonotype was recorded a few times. The genes are TRBV7-2 and TRBJ2-2; D gene uncertain. The V end was cut by 0 bases, the J end by 7 bases, with 12 bases between. CDR1 and CDR2 (germline): SGHTA, FQGNSA. CDR3 length: 15 amino acids. This CDR3 reads CASSLAGPRVGELFF. The CDR3, as DNA: TGTGCCAGCAGCTTAGCCGGACCAAGGGTCGGGGAGCTGTTTTTT.

This clonotype has a handful of counts. The V gene is TRBV7-9, the J gene TRBJ1-1; no reliable D call. V lost 4 bases to trimming and J lost 0 bases, with 15 bases between them. The CDR3 loop spans 16 amino acids. Germline V gene lookup returns CDR1 SEHNR and CDR2 FQNEAQ (reference sequence). The CDR3 nucleotides read TGTGCCAGCAGCTCAGGTCTCGGAGATCTGAACACTGAAGCTTTCTTT. This sequence encodes CASSSGLGDLNTEAFF.

The chain carries TRBV5-1 and TRBJ2-7; D might be TRBD1 or TRBD2, each matching 5 bases. Germline values: CDR1 SGHRS, CDR2 YFSETQ. The V end lost 0 bases, the J end lost 7 bases, and 17 bases lay between the germline ends. The length of the CDR3 is 15 residues. This CDR3 reads CASSLDAGTLGEQYF. The DNA of the CDR3 is TGCGCCAGCAGCTTGGATGCAGGGACCCTGGGGGAGCAGTACTTC.

For this clonotype: A read error may account for a junction end that differs from germline. This sequence joins TRBV7-2 and TRBJ1-1; 8 nucleotides match TRBD1. Germline CDR1 is SGHTA and CDR2 is FQGNSA. The CDR3 is made up of 14 amino acids. CDR3 bases: TGTGCCGGCAGCCCGGGACAGGCTCACACTGAAGCTTTCTTT. Residues: CAGSPGQAHTEAFF.

This chain uses TRBV7-9 with TRBJ2-4, with 8 bases that match TRBD1. The CDR3 is made up of 13 amino acids. Germline values: CDR1 SEHNR, CDR2 FQNEAQ (reference sequence). With V trimmed by 7 bases and J by 5 bases, 4 bases remained unmatched. Here the CDR3 DNA reads TGTGCCAGCACCCAGACAGGGGAAAACATTCAGTACTTC. Translated, it gives CASTQTGENIQYF. The full variable domain, its missing parts supplied by reference TRBV7-9 and TRBJ2-4, is DTGVSQNPRHKITKRGQNVTFRCDPISEHNRLYWYRQTLGQGPEFLTYFQNEAQLEKSRLLSDRFSAERPKGSFSTLEIQRTEQGDSAMYLCASTQTGENIQYFGAGTRLSVL.

The table lists this clonotype with a few counts. The V gene is TRBV27, the J gene TRBJ1-1; D remains unclear. The CDR3 runs 14 residues. CDR1 is MNHEY, CDR2 SMNVEV, per germline (reference sequence). Trimming left V 1 base short and J 1 base short, with 7 bases between. DNA for the CDR3: TGTGCCAGCAGTTTATGGACTGAGAACACTGAAGCTTTCTTT. This codes for CASSLWTENTEAFF.